The 13 T cell receptor beta chains reported below all come from one sample, sequenced in a study of technical replicates of blood from a handful of donors. Only in-frame clones appear in the TCRdb table, and some are missing; sequencing was by immunoSEQ multiplex PCR. The data show about 66,000 clones, approximately 89% seen once. Sequencing was performed on PBMCs. All receptors derive from a human donor in good health. Some clones in this sample may be carry-over from other donors' samples.

The chain recombines TRBV27 with TRBJ2-1; 15 bases fit TRBD2. There are 15 residues in the CDR3. Germline V gene data show CDR1 as MNHEY and CDR2 as SMNVEV (reference sequence). The V segment lost 9 bases and the J segment 7 bases; nucleotides outside the gene matches: 7. The CDR3 reads CASRTSGGVGNEQFF. The CDR3 DNA sequence: TGTGCCAGTCGGACTAGCGGGGGGGTTGGGAATGAGCAGTTCTTC.

The chain uses TRBV9 and TRBJ1-2; D remains unclear. The CDR3 has 13 residues. Germline CDR1 and CDR2: SGDLS and YYNGEE. Between the trimmed V and J ends, which lost 2 bases and 2 bases, there was a span of 7 bases. The chain's CDR3 is CASSVSENYGYTF. CDR3 coding DNA: TGTGCCAGCAGCGTGAGCGAAAACTATGGCTACACCTTC.

The chain uses TRBV29-1 and TRBJ2-5; D is possibly TRBD1 (5 bases). Germline CDR1 is SQVTM and CDR2 is ANQGSEA. The V end lost 7 bases, the J end lost 7 bases, and 16 bases lay between the germline ends. There are 12 residues in the CDR3. The CDR3 loop reads CSADGAVRTQYF. CDR3 nucleotide sequence: TGCAGCGCGGATGGGGCAGTCCGGACCCAGTACTTC.

The count of this clone is one. The CDR3 nucleotides are TGTGCCAGCCCGGGGGGCCAGGGGGATACGCAGTATTTT. It specifies CASPGGQGDTQYF. The chain couples TRBV2 to TRBJ2-3; weak D call: TRBD2 (7 bases). This CDR3 has 13 residues. Germline V lookup: CDR1 SNHLY, CDR2 FYNNEI. Trimming shortened V by 8 bases and J by 6 bases, and 15 bases separated the two germline ends.

This clone was picked up a small number of times. This chain links TRBV5-4 with TRBJ1-1; D is unresolved. The ends were cut back, 4 bases at V and 3 bases at J, with 10 bases in the middle. The CDR3 covers 13 residues. Germline CDR1 reads SGHNT; CDR2 reads YYREEE (reference sequence). CDR3 DNA: TGTGCCAGCAGCAAAGAGTCCCACACTGAAGCTTTCTTT. It encodes CASSKESHTEAFF.

V is TRBV7-2 and J is TRBJ2-3; 7 bases fit TRBD2. Germline values: CDR1 SGHTA, CDR2 FQGNSA. The CDR3 is made up of 16 amino acids. With 3 bases clipped from V and 2 bases from J, the junction kept 8 bases outside the gene matches. The CDR3 sequence: CASSFLGAGITDTQYF. The CDR3 DNA reads as TGTGCCAGCAGCTTTCTAGGAGCGGGGATCACAGATACGCAGTATTTT.

This chain uses TRBV5-6 with TRBJ2-2; 9 bases align to TRBD2. Trimming cost V 4 bases and J 0 bases; bases outside gene matches: 4. This CDR3 contains 16 residues. Per the germline V gene, CDR1 is SGHDT and CDR2 is YYEEEE. The CDR3 DNA sequence: TGTGCCAGCAGCAGAAGGACTAGCGCGAACACCGGGGAGCTGTTTTTT. This codes for CASSRRTSANTGELFF.

This rearrangement joins TRBV5-6 to TRBJ2-5; the D gene is possibly TRBD2 (6 bases). The CDR3 consists of 13 residues. V lost 4 bases, J lost 4 bases, and 11 bases lay in between. CDR1 SGHDT and CDR2 YYEEEE come from the germline V gene. CDR3 amino acids: CASSHDSGETQYF. DNA of the CDR3: TGTGCCAGCAGCCATGATAGCGGAGAGACCCAGTACTTC.

V is TRBV25-1 and J is TRBJ2-1; no firm D call. Germline V CDR1 and CDR2: MGHDK, SYGVNS. The length of the CDR3 is 14 residues. V shed 3 bases and J shed 6 bases, with 12 bases lying between them. The chain's CDR3 is CASSDPTVSNEQFF. CDR3 in DNA: TGTGCCAGCAGTGATCCCACGGTATCCAATGAGCAGTTCTTC.

The chain carries TRBV5-1 and TRBJ1-3, with D possibly being TRBD1 (5 bases). Germline V gene lookup returns CDR1 SGHRS and CDR2 YFSETQ. The CDR3 spans 14 residues. Trimming cost V 4 bases and J 8 bases, with 16 bases left between them. The CDR3 bases are TGCGCCAGCAGCAACCCGGTAATAGGGGACACCATATATTTT. This gives the protein CASSNPVIGDTIYF. The whole variable domain, remainder taken from reference TRBV5-1 and TRBJ1-3, is KAGVTQTPRYLIKTRGQQVTLSCSPISGHRSVSWYQQTPGQGLQFLFEYFSETQRNKGNFPGRFSGRQFSNSRSEMNVSTLELGDSALYLCASSNPVIGDTIYFGEGSWLTVV.

This clone was observed a single time. The genes are TRBV5-4 and TRBJ1-4; D unresolved. The germline V gene has CDR1 SGHNT and CDR2 YYREEE (reference sequence). The CDR3 length is 16 residues. V was shortened by 2 bases and J by 5 bases, with 16 bases between the two germline ends. The CDR3 loop is CASSFGGGEGNEKLFF. Written as DNA, the CDR3 is TGTGCCAGCAGCTTCGGTGGCGGGGAGGGAAATGAAAAACTGTTTTTT.

This sequence joins TRBV2 and TRBJ1-3, with 7 bases lining up with TRBD1. The J segment lost 4 bases and the V segment lost 6 bases, leaving 9 bases of the junction unmatched. This CDR3 contains 15 residues. Germline CDR1 is SNHLY and CDR2 is FYNNEI. The CDR3 nucleotides read TGTGCCAGCAGAAAAGACAGGGTGTGGGGAAACACCATATATTTT. Protein product: CASRKDRVWGNTIYF.

This chain connects TRBV27 to TRBJ1-2; 8 nucleotides match TRBD1. The CDR3 length is 14 residues. Trimming removed 5 bases from V and 7 bases from J; junction bases left unmatched: 9. Germline V gene sequence: CDR1 MNHEY, CDR2 SMNVEV (reference sequence). The CDR3 nucleotides read TGTGCCAGCAGTCCTCAGACAGGGGTCGGTGGCTACACCTTC. Residues: CASSPQTGVGGYTF.